Following are 22 T cell receptor beta chains from one sample sequenced in a study of OX40 agonist ivuxolimab in advanced cancers. The method was the immunoSEQ multiplex PCR assay. The source is immuneACCESS, and TCRdb retained only in-frame sequences with V and J called. Part of the clones is not carried over; for the studies checked, unresolved V genes explain less than half of this, and the remainder is unexplained. This sample has about 27,000 clones in its table, and roughly 90% of those were observed once. In total, the top ten clones hold around 19% of the sample. This sample comprised CD4+ or CD8+ T cells sorted from blood, obtained in a trial of the OX40 agonist ivuxolimab. These receptors originate from an adult with an advanced solid tumor such as melanoma, head and neck, liver or kidney cancer.

CDR3 in amino acids: CASSEFGGPAQPQHF. The CDR3 nucleotides read TGTGCCAGCAGTGAGTTTGGAGGGCCCGCACAGCCCCAGCATTTT. The chain joins TRBV2 to TRBJ1-5; D not certain. CDR3 length equals 15 residues. Germline CDR1 SNHLY, CDR2 FYNNEI. V lost 3 bases and J 7 bases, leaving 16 bases between the germline ends.

V is TRBV19 and J is TRBJ2-2; no clear D. Trimming stripped 7 bases from V and 2 bases from J, with 17 bases between. The CDR3 consists of 16 residues. Germline-derived CDR1 and CDR2 are LNHDA and SQIVND (reference sequence). In DNA, the CDR3 is TGTGCCAGTACTCCCCTCTCAGTCGTTAACACCGGGGAGCTGTTTTTT. It is translated as CASTPLSVVNTGELFF.

V is TRBV28 and J is TRBJ1-4, with D unclear. This CDR3 has 14 amino acids. The germline CDR1 and CDR2 sequences are MDHEN and SYDVKM. V gave up 7 bases and J gave up 5 bases, with 14 bases separating them. In DNA form, the CDR3 reads TGTGCCAGCATGGGGTCAAGGGCCAATGAAAAACTGTTTTTT. Encoded protein: CASMGSRANEKLFF.

The V call is TRBV15, the J call TRBJ1-5; no definite D call. The CDR3 consists of 14 residues. Germline V gene data show CDR1 as LNHNV and CDR2 as YYDKDF (reference sequence). V was clipped by 0 bases and J by 0 bases, with 3 bases between them. CDR3 amino acids: CATSRDYSNQPQHF. The CDR3 DNA follows: TGTGCCACCAGCAGAGATTATAGCAATCAGCCCCAGCATTTT.

The chain joins TRBV7-6 to TRBJ2-6; 7 positions agree with TRBD1. Germline V lookup: CDR1 SGHVS, CDR2 FNYEAQ. CDR3 length: 16 residues. Trimming at V came to 1 base and at J to 4 bases, leaving 4 bases not matched to a gene. The CDR3 here is CASSLETGVGANVLTF. DNA of the CDR3: TGTGCCAGCAGCTTAGAAACAGGGGTCGGGGCCAACGTCCTGACTTTC.

This rearrangement joins TRBV28 to TRBJ2-3; 8 bases map to TRBD2. CDR3 length: 16 amino acids. Germline values: CDR1 MDHEN, CDR2 SYDVKM. Germline trimming cut 1 base from V and 0 bases from J; bases unmatched to any gene: 3. The CDR3 sequence is CASSLLTSESTDTQYF. CDR3 DNA sequence: TGTGCCAGCAGTTTATTGACTAGCGAGAGCACAGATACGCAGTATTTT.

The CDR3 region is CASSRFGGAGNTIYF. The CDR3 DNA follows: TGTGCCAGCAGCCGCTTCGGGGGGGCTGGAAACACCATATATTTT. The J gene is TRBJ1-3, the V gene TRBV5-5; the D gene is possibly TRBD1 (5 bases). The V gene's germline CDR1 is SGHKS and CDR2 YYEKEE (reference sequence). The CDR3 has 15 amino acids. Trimming removed 4 bases from V and 2 bases from J, with 13 bases in between. Based on the CDR3 plus reference TRBV5-5 and TRBJ1-3, the full variable domain is DAGVTQSPTHLIKTRGQQVTLRCSPISGHKSVSWYQQVLGQGPQFIFQYYEKEERGRGNFPDRFSARQFPNYSSELNVNALLLGDSALYLCASSRFGGAGNTIYFGEGSWLTVV.

This clone was detected once. The chain combines TRBV4-1 with TRBJ2-7; 7 bases match TRBD2. V dropped 1 base and J dropped 0; count of bases not matched to a gene: 9. The CDR3 totals 17 residues. Germline V gives CDR1 MGHRA, CDR2 YSYEKL. The DNA for the CDR3 is TGCGCCAGCAGCCAAGCTCTCGGGGCTAGCGGCTCCTACGAGCAGTACTTC. Its protein product is CASSQALGASGSYEQYF.

Written as DNA, the CDR3 is TGCGCCAGCAGCGCATACGGGACAGGGACCTACGAGCAGTACTTC. Amino acid sequence: CASSAYGTGTYEQYF. The gene calls are TRBV5-1 and TRBJ2-7; 9 bases map to TRBD1. Germline-derived CDR1 and CDR2 are SGHRS and YFSETQ. The CDR3 totals 15 residues. The V gene end was trimmed by 4 bases and the J gene end by 2 bases; junction bases not matched to a gene: 7.

The rearrangement uses TRBV4-3 and TRBJ1-4; D is perhaps TRBD1 (5 bases). The V and J ends lost 3 bases and 8 bases respectively, with 22 bases between them. Germline lookup yields CDR1 LGHNA and CDR2 YSLEER. The CDR3 contains 17 residues. CDR3: CASSQDRLSRGREKLFF. CDR3 nucleotide sequence: TGCGCCAGCAGCCAGGATCGACTCAGTCGGGGACGCGAAAAACTGTTTTTT.

The CDR3 protein is CASSEAYPSVEQFF. CDR3 nucleotide sequence: TGTGCCAGCAGCGAGGCCTATCCTAGCGTTGAGCAGTTCTTC. The V gene is TRBV7-6, the J gene TRBJ2-1, with TRBD2 as a possible D gene (6 bases). The CDR3 loop spans 14 amino acids. The germline CDR1 and CDR2 sequences are SGHVS and FNYEAQ. With 5 bases removed from V and 9 bases from J, the gap between germline ends came to 17 bases.

The genes are TRBV7-2 and TRBJ1-2; D ambiguous. This CDR3 has 12 residues. V was pared by 2 bases and J by 8 bases, with 9 bases between. In germline, CDR1 is SGHTA, CDR2 FQGNSA. CDR3 bases: TGTGCCAGCAGCTTATATCAGGAGGGCTACACCTTC. Its protein product is CASSLYQEGYTF.

CDR3 residues: CASSLWGGTDYEQYF. Here the CDR3 DNA reads TGCGCCAGCAGCTTGTGGGGAGGAACCGACTACGAGCAGTACTTC. This chain links TRBV5-1 with TRBJ2-7, with D possibly TRBD2 on 6 matching bases. This CDR3 comprises 15 residues. Trimming stripped 1 base from V and 3 bases from J, with 14 bases between. CDR1 is SGHRS and CDR2 is YFSETQ in the germline V gene.

The chain couples TRBV19 to TRBJ2-2, with D perhaps matching TRBD2 (7 bases). The V end was cut by 3 bases, the J end by 2 bases, with 25 bases between. The CDR3 spans 20 residues. The V gene's germline CDR1 is LNHDA and CDR2 SQIVND (reference sequence). In DNA, the CDR3 is TGTGCCAGTAGTATTAGAGGGGGTCAGGCTCTAGCGGTAAACACCGGGGAGCTGTTTTTT. It yields the protein CASSIRGGQALAVNTGELFF.

The chain recombines TRBV27 with TRBJ1-2; D is possibly TRBD1 (5 bases). The CDR3 has 16 residues. Germline CDR1 reads MNHEY; CDR2 reads SMNVEV (reference sequence). Trimming took off 5 bases at V and 7 bases at J, with 23 bases between the two ends. The CDR3, as DNA: TGTGCCAGCAGTCCCGGCGGGGCCCCCATGGTATTTGGCTACACCTTC. It translates to CASSPGGAPMVFGYTF.

The chain is built from TRBV19 and TRBJ2-1; D is possibly TRBD2 (5 bases). The CDR3 contains 13 residues. Germline V gives CDR1 LNHDA, CDR2 SQIVND (reference sequence). CDR3 nucleotide sequence: TGTGGCAGCCGCGGACTGGGTTGGCATGAGCAGTTCTTC. It encodes CGSRGLGWHEQFF.

V is TRBV7-2 and J is TRBJ1-1, with D tentatively TRBD1 (5 bases). Trimming took off 6 bases at V and 8 bases at J, with 13 bases between the two ends. CDR1 is SGHTA and CDR2 is FQGNSA in the germline V gene. The CDR3 has 12 amino acids. The CDR3 loop is CASSPPTDEAFF. DNA of the CDR3: TGTGCCAGCAGTCCCCCGACAGACGAAGCTTTCTTT.

The chain joins TRBV28 to TRBJ2-3, with 7 bases that match TRBD1. CDR1 MDHEN and CDR2 SYDVKM come from the germline V gene. CDR3 length: 15 amino acids. V was clipped by 6 bases and J by 0 bases; unmatched bases: 6. Here the CDR3 reads CASSKGAPSTDTQYF. Here the CDR3 DNA reads TGTGCCAGCAGCAAGGGGGCGCCGAGCACAGATACGCAGTATTTT.

The chain employs TRBV13 and TRBJ2-7; 7 bases are a match to TRBD1. J was trimmed by 3 bases and V by 5 bases; bases with no gene match: 7. CDR3 length equals 14 residues. Germline CDR1 and CDR2: PRHDT and FYEKMQ (reference sequence). In nucleotides, the CDR3 is TGTGCCAGCAGCCCACAGGGACAGTACTACGAGCAGTACTTC. Protein sequence: CASSPQGQYYEQYF.

This chain links TRBV2 with TRBJ2-5; 7 bases line up with TRBD2. J lost 5 bases, V lost 11 bases, and 11 bases had no gene match. The CDR3 sequence is 13 residues long. Germline V CDR1 and CDR2: SNHLY, FYNNEI. CDR3 region: CAGEGPLGETQYF. The CDR3 coding sequence is TGTGCCGGGGAGGGGCCTTTAGGGGAGACCCAGTACTTC. Looking up the rest from reference TRBV2 and TRBJ2-5 gives the full variable domain: EPEVTQTPSHQVTQMGQEVILRCVPISNHLYFYWYRQILGQKVEFLVSFYNNEISEKSEIFDDQFSVERPDGSNFTLKIRSTKLEDSAMYFCAGEGPLGETQYFGPGTRLLVL.

The chain joins TRBV19 to TRBJ1-1; 8 bases fit TRBD1. Germline trimming cut 3 bases from V and 5 bases from J; bases unmatched to any gene: 2. CDR3 length: 13 amino acids. Germline CDR1 is LNHDA and CDR2 is SQIVND (reference sequence). CDR3 sequence (DNA): TGTGCCAGTAGTATGACAGGGGCAACTGAAGCTTTCTTT. Protein product: CASSMTGATEAFF.

V is TRBV27 and J is TRBJ1-1, with D tentatively TRBD1 (5 bases). The V gene's germline CDR1 is MNHEY and CDR2 SMNVEV (reference sequence). The CDR3 spans 13 residues. V was pared by 7 bases and J by 0 bases, with 9 bases between. The CDR3 DNA reads TGTGCCAGCACGGACAAATTGAACACTGAAGCTTTCTTT. It yields the protein CASTDKLNTEAFF.